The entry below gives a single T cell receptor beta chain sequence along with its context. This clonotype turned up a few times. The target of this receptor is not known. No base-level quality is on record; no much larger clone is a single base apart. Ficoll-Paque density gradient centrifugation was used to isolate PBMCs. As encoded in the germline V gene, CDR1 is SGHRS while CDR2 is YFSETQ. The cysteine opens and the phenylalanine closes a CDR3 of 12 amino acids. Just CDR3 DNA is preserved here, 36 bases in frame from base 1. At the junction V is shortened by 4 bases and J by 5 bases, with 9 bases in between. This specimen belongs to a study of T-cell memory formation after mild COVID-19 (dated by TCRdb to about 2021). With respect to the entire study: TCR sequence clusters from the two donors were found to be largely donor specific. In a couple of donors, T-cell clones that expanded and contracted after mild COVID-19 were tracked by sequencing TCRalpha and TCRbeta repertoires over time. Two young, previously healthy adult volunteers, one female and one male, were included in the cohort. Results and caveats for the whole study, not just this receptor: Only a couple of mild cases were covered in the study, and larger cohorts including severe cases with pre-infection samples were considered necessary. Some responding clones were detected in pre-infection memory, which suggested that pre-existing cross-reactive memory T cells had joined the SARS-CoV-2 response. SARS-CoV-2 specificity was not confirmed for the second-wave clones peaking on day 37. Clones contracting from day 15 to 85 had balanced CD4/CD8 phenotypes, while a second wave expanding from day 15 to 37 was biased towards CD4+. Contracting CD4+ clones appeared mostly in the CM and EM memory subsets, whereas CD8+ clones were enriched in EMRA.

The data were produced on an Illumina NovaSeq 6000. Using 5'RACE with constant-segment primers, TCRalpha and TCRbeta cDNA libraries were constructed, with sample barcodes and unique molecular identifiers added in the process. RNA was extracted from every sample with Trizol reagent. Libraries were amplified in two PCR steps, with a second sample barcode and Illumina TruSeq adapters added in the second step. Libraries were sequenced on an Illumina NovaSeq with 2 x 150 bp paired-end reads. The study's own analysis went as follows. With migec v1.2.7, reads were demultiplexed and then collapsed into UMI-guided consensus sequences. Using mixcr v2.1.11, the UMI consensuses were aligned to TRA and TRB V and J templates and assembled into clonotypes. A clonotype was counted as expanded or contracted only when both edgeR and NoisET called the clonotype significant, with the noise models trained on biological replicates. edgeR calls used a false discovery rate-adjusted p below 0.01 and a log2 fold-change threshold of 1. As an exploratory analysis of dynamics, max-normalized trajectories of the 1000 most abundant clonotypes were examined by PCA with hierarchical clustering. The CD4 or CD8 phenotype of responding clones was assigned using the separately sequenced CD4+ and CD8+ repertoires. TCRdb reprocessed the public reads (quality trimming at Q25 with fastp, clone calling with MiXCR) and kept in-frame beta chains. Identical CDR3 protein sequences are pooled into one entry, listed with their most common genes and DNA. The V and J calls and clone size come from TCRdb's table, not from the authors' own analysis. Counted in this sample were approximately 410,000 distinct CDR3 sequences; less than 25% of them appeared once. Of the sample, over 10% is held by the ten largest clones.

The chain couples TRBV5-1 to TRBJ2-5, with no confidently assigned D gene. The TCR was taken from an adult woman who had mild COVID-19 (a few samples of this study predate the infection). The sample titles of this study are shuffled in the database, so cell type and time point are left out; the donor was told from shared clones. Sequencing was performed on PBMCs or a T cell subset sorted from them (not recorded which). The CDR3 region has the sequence CASSLTVETQYF. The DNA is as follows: TGCGCCAGCAGCCTAACTGTGGAGACCCAGTACTTC. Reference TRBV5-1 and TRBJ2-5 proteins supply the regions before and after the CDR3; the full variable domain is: KAGVTQTPRYLIKTRGQQVTLSCSPISGHRSVSWYQQTPGQGLQFLFEYFSETQRNKGNFPGRFSGRQFSNSRSEMNVSTLELGDSALYLCASSLTVETQYFGPGTRLLVL.